Following are 15 T cell receptor beta chains from one sample sequenced in a study of cytotoxic CD8 clonotypes in ibrutinib-treated CLL. TCRdb's table, derived via immunoSEQ multiplex PCR, lists solely in-frame clones and lacks some. The table has roughly 47,000 clones, around 53% seen once. The sequencing used PBMCs, collected after 12 months of ibrutinib treatment. The receptors originated from a human donor with chronic lymphocytic leukemia.

V usage is TRBV5-1 and J usage is TRBJ1-2; tentatively, D is TRBD1 (6 bases). V was shortened by 4 bases and J by 6 bases, with 13 bases between the two germline ends. CDR1 SGHRS and CDR2 YFSETQ come from the germline V gene. The length of the CDR3 is 13 residues. Here the CDR3 reads CASSLQGWDGYTF. CDR3 nucleotide sequence: TGCGCCAGCAGCCTACAGGGTTGGGATGGCTACACCTTC.

The chain couples TRBV7-3 to TRBJ1-2, with 7 nucleotides matching TRBD1. The CDR3 has 13 residues. Looked up from germline, CDR1 is SGHTA and CDR2 is FQGTGA. Trimming cost V 5 bases and J 3 bases; bases outside gene matches: 3. CDR3 bases: TGTGCCAGCAGCAAAGGACAGGACTATGGCTACACCTTC. It is translated as CASSKGQDYGYTF.

The chain employs TRBV19 and TRBJ2-3, with 8 bases lining up with TRBD1. CDR3 length: 15 amino acids. V shed 7 bases and J 3 bases; nucleotides not matched to a gene: 9. Germline CDR1 reads LNHDA; CDR2 reads SQIVND (reference sequence). CDR3 DNA: TGTGCCAGTACCCGGGACAGGTGGGGTACAGATACGCAGTATTTT. Translated: CASTRDRWGTDTQYF.

This clone was recorded a few times. Other nucleotide sequences in the sample specify the same CDR3. The chain has TRBV30 and TRBJ1-3; D is undetermined. The germline V gene encodes CDR1 GTSNPN and CDR2 SVGIG (reference sequence). The CDR3 is 14 residues long. V was clipped by 0 bases and J by 4 bases, with 10 bases between them. The CDR3 region has the DNA TGTGCCTGGAGTGTACAAGGAGGAGGAAACACCATATATTTT. Translation: CAWSVQGGGNTIYF.

The chain employs TRBV28 and TRBJ2-2; D not certain. The V end lost 5 bases, the J end lost 4 bases, and 5 bases lay between the germline ends. Germline-derived CDR1 and CDR2 are MDHEN and SYDVKM. The CDR3 is 12 residues long. The CDR3 region has the DNA TGTGCCAGCAGTACCCCCACCGGGGAGCTGTTTTTT. This translates into CASSTPTGELFF. The whole variable domain, remainder taken from reference TRBV28 and TRBJ2-2, is DVKVTQSSRYLVKRTGEKVFLECVQDMDHENMFWYRQDPGLGLRLIYFSYDVKMKEKGDIPEGYSVSREKKERFSLILESASTNQTSMYLCASSTPTGELFFGEGSRLTVL.

J is TRBJ2-3 and V is TRBV2, with 8 bases matching TRBD1. Germline V gene data show CDR1 as SNHLY and CDR2 as FYNNEI. This CDR3 comprises 15 residues. With 7 bases clipped from V and 1 base from J, the junction kept 7 bases outside the gene matches. Here the CDR3 reads CASKIRGQGTDTQYF. The CDR3, as DNA: TGTGCCAGCAAAATCCGGGGACAGGGCACAGATACGCAGTATTTT.

The genes are TRBV9 and TRBJ2-1, with D possibly matching TRBD2 (5 bases). Germline V gene sequence: CDR1 SGDLS, CDR2 YYNGEE. This CDR3 contains 15 residues. Between the trimmed V and J ends, which lost 4 bases and 7 bases, there was a span of 18 bases. The CDR3 is CASSPLVIGGNEQFF. CDR3 in DNA: TGTGCCAGCAGCCCTCTTGTTATTGGAGGAAATGAGCAGTTCTTC.

This chain joins TRBV5-1 and TRBJ2-3; D uncertain. Germline CDR1 reads SGHRS; CDR2 reads YFSETQ. V lost 7 bases and J 1 base, leaving 7 bases between the germline ends. The CDR3 runs 12 residues. This CDR3 is CASAPGTDTQYF. The CDR3 DNA sequence: TGCGCCAGCGCCCCGGGCACAGATACGCAGTATTTT.

This clone was counted at least ten times. The chain joins TRBV25-1 to TRBJ1-3; perhaps TRBD1 as D (5 bases). V was trimmed by 7 bases and J by 4 bases, leaving 14 bases between them. The germline CDR1 and CDR2 sequences are MGHDK and SYGVNS. CDR3 length: 14 residues. Here the CDR3 reads CASMPGRGGNTIYF. DNA of the CDR3: TGTGCCAGCATGCCAGGGAGGGGCGGAAACACCATATATTTT. Full variable domain (outside the CDR3, taken from reference TRBV25-1 and TRBJ1-3): EADIYQTPRYLVIGTGKKITLECSQTMGHDKMYWYQQDPGMELHLIHYSYGVNSTEKGDLSSESTVSRIRTEHFPLTLESARPSHTSQYLCASMPGRGGNTIYFGEGSWLTVV.

The chain links TRBV4-1 to TRBJ1-1; TRBD1 aligns across 7 bases. V dropped 5 bases and J dropped 5; count of bases not matched to a gene: 2. The CDR3 length is 12 residues. Germline assignment: CDR1 MGHRA and CDR2 YSYEKL. The CDR3 bases are TGCGCCAGCAGCGCCAGGGGGACTGAAGCTTTCTTT. Amino acids: CASSARGTEAFF.

This clone was observed many times. This rearrangement joins TRBV2 to TRBJ2-3, with TRBD2 as a possible D gene (5 bases). In germline, CDR1 is SNHLY, CDR2 FYNNEI. V was pared by 9 bases and J by 0 bases, with 10 bases between. This CDR3 has 13 residues. The CDR3 loop reads CARGEGSTDTQYF. The CDR3 region has the DNA TGTGCCAGAGGAGAGGGTAGCACAGATACGCAGTATTTT.

J is TRBJ2-1 and V is TRBV27, with 11 nucleotides matching TRBD2. After removal of 5 bases from V and 7 bases from J, the junction contained 10 bases not matched to a gene. The germline gives CDR1 MNHEY, CDR2 SMNVEV (reference sequence). The CDR3 contains 16 residues. CDR3 DNA: TGTGCCAGCAGTATCCTTAGCGGGAGGGTTGGAAATGAGCAGTTCTTC. It encodes CASSILSGRVGNEQFF.

This clone occurred a few times. The chain joins TRBV7-3 to TRBJ2-1, with no clear D. V gave up 5 bases and J gave up 2 bases, with 10 bases separating them. Germline assignment: CDR1 SGHTA and CDR2 FQGTGA. The CDR3 has 14 residues. The CDR3 region is CASSASVTYNEQFF. The CDR3 nucleotides are TGTGCCAGCAGCGCCAGCGTCACCTACAATGAGCAGTTCTTC.

The chain combines TRBV2 with TRBJ1-1, with D maybe TRBD1 (6 bases). The CDR3 totals 12 residues. V was shortened by 7 bases and J by 3 bases, with 9 bases between the two germline ends. Germline V lookup: CDR1 SNHLY, CDR2 FYNNEI. The CDR3 nucleotides read TGTGCCAGCACCAAGGGGGACACTGAAGCTTTCTTT. Amino acid sequence: CASTKGDTEAFF.

This clone was counted ten times or more. V and J are TRBV2 and TRBJ1-1, with D unclear. V lost 3 bases to trimming and J lost 0 bases, with 8 bases between them. Per the germline V gene, CDR1 is SNHLY and CDR2 is FYNNEI. The CDR3 spans 14 residues. CDR3: CASSDIAVNTEAFF. CDR3 in DNA: TGTGCCAGCAGTGATATAGCAGTGAACACTGAAGCTTTCTTT. Complete variable domain (other parts from reference TRBV2 and TRBJ1-1): EPEVTQTPSHQVTQMGQEVILRCVPISNHLYFYWYRQILGQKVEFLVSFYNNEISEKSEIFDDQFSVERPDGSNFTLKIRSTKLEDSAMYFCASSDIAVNTEAFFGQGTRLTVV.